This T cell receptor (beta chain) was identified during a study of technical replicates of blood from a few donors. Only in-frame clones appear in the TCRdb table, and some are missing; sequencing was by immunoSEQ multiplex PCR. The repertoire holds tens of thousands of clones, with 95% to 98% as singletons. From germline, CDR1 is KGHSH and CDR2 LQKENI. The V and J ends lost 4 bases and 6 bases, in that order; junction bases with no gene match: 10. The CDR3 is 15 amino acids. This receptor was identified in a human donor in good health. The sequenced sample was T cells isolated from PBMCs. The rearrangement uses TRBV18 and TRBJ2-7; 9 bases line up with TRBD1. This CDR3 is CASSRSRDRAVEQYF. The CDR3 DNA sequence: TGTGCCAGCTCACGGTCGAGGGACAGGGCTGTCGAGCAGTACTTC.